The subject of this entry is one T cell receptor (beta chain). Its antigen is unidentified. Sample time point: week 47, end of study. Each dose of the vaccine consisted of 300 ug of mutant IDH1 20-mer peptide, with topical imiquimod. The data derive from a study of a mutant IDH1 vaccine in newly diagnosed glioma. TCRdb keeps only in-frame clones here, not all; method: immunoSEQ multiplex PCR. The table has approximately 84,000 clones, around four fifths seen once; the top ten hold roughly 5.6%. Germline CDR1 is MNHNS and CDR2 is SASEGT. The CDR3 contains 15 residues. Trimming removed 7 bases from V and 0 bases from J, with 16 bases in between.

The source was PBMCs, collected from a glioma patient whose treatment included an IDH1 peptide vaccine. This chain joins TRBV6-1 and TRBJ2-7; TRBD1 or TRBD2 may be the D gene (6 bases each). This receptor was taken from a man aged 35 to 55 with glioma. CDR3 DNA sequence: TGTGCCAGCACCAAAGAGGGGGGAAGCTCCTACGAGCAGTACTTC. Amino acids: CASTKEGGSSYEQYF.